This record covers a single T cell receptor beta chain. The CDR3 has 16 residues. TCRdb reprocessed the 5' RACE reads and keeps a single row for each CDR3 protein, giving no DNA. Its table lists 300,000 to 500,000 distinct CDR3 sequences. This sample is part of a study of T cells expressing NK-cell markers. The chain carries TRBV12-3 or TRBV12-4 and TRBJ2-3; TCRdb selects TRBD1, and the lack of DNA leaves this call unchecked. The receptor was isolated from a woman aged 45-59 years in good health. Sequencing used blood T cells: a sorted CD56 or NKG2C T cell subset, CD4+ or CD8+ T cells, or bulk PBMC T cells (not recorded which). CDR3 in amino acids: CASSLYRGTSTDTQYF.